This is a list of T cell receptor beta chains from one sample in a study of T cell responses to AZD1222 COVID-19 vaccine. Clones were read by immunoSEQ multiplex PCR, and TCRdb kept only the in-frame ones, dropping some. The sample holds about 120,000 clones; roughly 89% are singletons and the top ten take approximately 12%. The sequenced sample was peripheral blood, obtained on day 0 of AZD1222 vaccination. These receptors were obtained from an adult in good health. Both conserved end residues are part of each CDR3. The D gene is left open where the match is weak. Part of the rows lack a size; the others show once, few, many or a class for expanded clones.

cdr3_nt: TGTGCCAGCAGCACTTCCAGGGGGGGTACTGAAGCTTTCTTT
cdr3_aa: CASSTSRGGTEAFF
j_call: TRBJ1-1
v_call: TRBV7-2
clone_size: NA
d_call: TRBD1

cdr3_nt: TGTGCCAGTCGGGGGGACAAATACAATGAGCAGTTCTTC
cdr3_aa: CASRGDKYNEQFF
j_call: TRBJ2-1
v_call: TRBV28
clone_size: NA
d_call: NA

cdr3_nt: TGCGCCAGCAGCTCCGGGACAGGGATGAACACTGAAGCTTTCTTT
cdr3_aa: CASSSGTGMNTEAFF
j_call: TRBJ1-1
v_call: TRBV5-1
clone_size: NA
d_call: TRBD1

cdr3_nt: TGTGCCAGCTCACCGTCCGGACAGGGGGAGACCCAGTACTTC
cdr3_aa: CASSPSGQGETQYF
j_call: TRBJ2-5
v_call: TRBV18
clone_size: NA
d_call: TRBD1

cdr3_nt: TGTGCCAGCAGCAGACAGTCGGGTAGCAATCAGCCCCAGCATTTT
cdr3_aa: CASSRQSGSNQPQHF
j_call: TRBJ1-5
v_call: TRBV5-5
clone_size: NA
d_call: NA

cdr3_nt: TGTGCCAGCGTTGGGGCAGAAACCCGCACAGATACGCAGTATTTT
cdr3_aa: CASVGAETRTDTQYF
j_call: TRBJ2-3
v_call: TRBV6-5
clone_size: NA
d_call: NA

cdr3_nt: TGTGCCAGCAGCTTAGATAGGTCGGGTGAGCAGTTCTTC
cdr3_aa: CASSLDRSGEQFF
j_call: TRBJ2-1
v_call: TRBV11-3
clone_size: NA
d_call: NA

cdr3_nt: TGCGCCAGCAGCTTAACGGAAAATTCACCCCTCCACTTT
cdr3_aa: CASSLTENSPLHF
j_call: TRBJ1-6
v_call: TRBV5-1
clone_size: NA
d_call: NA

cdr3_nt: TGCACTGTAGGAGACCTGGGAGAGACCCAGTACTTC
cdr3_aa: CTVGDLGETQYF
j_call: TRBJ2-5
v_call: TRBV29-1
clone_size: NA
d_call: NA

cdr3_nt: TGTGCCAGCAGTGGACGACGGGACAGCTATGGCTACACCTTC
cdr3_aa: CASSGRRDSYGYTF
j_call: TRBJ1-2
v_call: TRBV2
clone_size: once
d_call: TRBD1

cdr3_nt: TGTGCCAGCAGCCAAGGCCGCCGGTCCGCTGAAGCTTTCTTT
cdr3_aa: CASSQGRRSAEAFF
j_call: TRBJ1-1
v_call: TRBV3-1/TRBV3-2
clone_size: NA
d_call: NA

cdr3_nt: TGTGCCAGTAGTAAACCCCGGACAGTCGGAACCGGGGAGCTGTTTTTT
cdr3_aa: CASSKPRTVGTGELFF
j_call: TRBJ2-2
v_call: TRBV19
clone_size: NA
d_call: NA

cdr3_nt: TGTGCCAGCAGCGCCCCAGGGGCCGCAGAGACCCAGTACTTC
cdr3_aa: CASSAPGAAETQYF
j_call: TRBJ2-5
v_call: TRBV9
clone_size: NA
d_call: NA

cdr3_nt: TGTGCCAGCAGTTACTCGGCGACACAAGAGACCCAGTACTTC
cdr3_aa: CASSYSATQETQYF
j_call: TRBJ2-5
v_call: TRBV6-5
clone_size: NA
d_call: NA

cdr3_nt: TGTGCCAGCAGTTACCCACCCATGGAAGCTGAAGCTTTCTTT
cdr3_aa: CASSYPPMEAEAFF
j_call: TRBJ1-1
v_call: TRBV6-2/TRBV6-3
clone_size: NA
d_call: NA

cdr3_nt: TGCAGCGTTGAGGGGGGACTCGGAAACTATGGCTACACCTTC
cdr3_aa: CSVEGGLGNYGYTF
j_call: TRBJ1-2
v_call: TRBV29-1
clone_size: NA
d_call: NA

cdr3_nt: TGTGCCAGCAGACCGGACCCATCTTCACCCCTCCACTTT
cdr3_aa: CASRPDPSSPLHF
j_call: TRBJ1-6
v_call: TRBV28
clone_size: NA
d_call: NA

cdr3_nt: TGTGCCATCAGCGACTTGATTGGGGAAAAACTGTTTTTT
cdr3_aa: CAISDLIGEKLFF
j_call: TRBJ1-4
v_call: TRBV10-3
clone_size: NA
d_call: NA

cdr3_nt: TGTGCCAGCGCGATGTCCTTCTCTTTCTCCGAGCAGTACTTC
cdr3_aa: CASAMSFSFSEQYF
j_call: TRBJ2-7
v_call: TRBV14
clone_size: NA
d_call: NA

cdr3_nt: TGTGCCAGCAGTTCTAGTCGACAGGGGGGATCACCCCTCCACTTT
cdr3_aa: CASSSSRQGGSPLHF
j_call: TRBJ1-6
v_call: TRBV28
clone_size: NA
d_call: TRBD1

cdr3_nt: TGTGCCAGTGCCCCGGGGACAGCTAAAGAGACCCAGTACTTC
cdr3_aa: CASAPGTAKETQYF
j_call: TRBJ2-5
v_call: TRBV2
clone_size: NA
d_call: TRBD1

cdr3_nt: TGTGCCAGCAGCCAGGGGGCTTATAGCAATCAGCCCCAGCATTTT
cdr3_aa: CASSQGAYSNQPQHF
j_call: TRBJ1-5
v_call: TRBV5-6
clone_size: few
d_call: TRBD1

cdr3_nt: TGTGCCAGCATCCTAGCGGGAGGGGCCTACGAGCAGTACTTC
cdr3_aa: CASILAGGAYEQYF
j_call: TRBJ2-7
v_call: TRBV2
clone_size: NA
d_call: TRBD2

cdr3_nt: TGTGCCAGCAGTTGGGAGCGGGACGGGCAGCCGGGCGAGCAGTTCTTC
cdr3_aa: CASSWERDGQPGEQFF
j_call: TRBJ2-1
v_call: TRBV6-5
clone_size: once
d_call: TRBD2

cdr3_nt: TGTGCCAGCTCATCGGGACAGGGCTCCCACGAGCAGTACTTC
cdr3_aa: CASSSGQGSHEQYF
j_call: TRBJ2-7
v_call: TRBV18
clone_size: NA
d_call: TRBD1

cdr3_nt: TGTGCCATCAGTGAGGTCCGGGTCACTGAAGCTTTCTTT
cdr3_aa: CAISEVRVTEAFF
j_call: TRBJ1-1
v_call: TRBV10-3
clone_size: NA
d_call: NA

cdr3_nt: TGTGCCAGCAGTTTGGCCGGGTTCGGGAATGAGCAGTTCTTC
cdr3_aa: CASSLAGFGNEQFF
j_call: TRBJ2-1
v_call: TRBV27
clone_size: NA
d_call: NA

cdr3_nt: TGTGCCAGCAGCCGCGGGACTAGCGGGAGTGGGGAGACCCAGTACTTC
cdr3_aa: CASSRGTSGSGETQYF
j_call: TRBJ2-5
v_call: TRBV3-1/TRBV3-2
clone_size: once
d_call: TRBD2

cdr3_nt: TGTGCCAGCAGCCCCCCAGGCACCGGTGACACTGAAGCTTTCTTT
cdr3_aa: CASSPPGTGDTEAFF
j_call: TRBJ1-1
v_call: TRBV7-9
clone_size: NA
d_call: NA

cdr3_nt: TGTGCCAGCAGGCATACCGGGACTAACTACAATGAGCAGTTCTTC
cdr3_aa: CASRHTGTNYNEQFF
j_call: TRBJ2-1
v_call: TRBV6-6
clone_size: NA
d_call: TRBD2

cdr3_nt: TGTGCCAGCAGCTTGTTGGGGTATAGCAATCAGCCCCAGCATTTT
cdr3_aa: CASSLLGYSNQPQHF
j_call: TRBJ1-5
v_call: TRBV5-6
clone_size: few
d_call: NA

cdr3_nt: TGTGCCAGCAGCTTCCGAGGGGGATACAATGAGCAGTTCTTC
cdr3_aa: CASSFRGGYNEQFF
j_call: TRBJ2-1
v_call: TRBV7-2
clone_size: NA
d_call: NA

cdr3_nt: TGTGCCAGTAGTGGGAACTATGGCTACACCTTC
cdr3_aa: CASSGNYGYTF
j_call: TRBJ1-2
v_call: TRBV19
clone_size: once
d_call: NA

cdr3_nt: TGTGCCAGCAGCCCATTGACAGTGATGTTTGGGTATTTT
cdr3_aa: CASSPLTVMFGYF
j_call: TRBJ2-3
v_call: TRBV11-2
clone_size: once
d_call: NA

cdr3_nt: TGTGCCAGTACTGGCGCGGCCGGCGGCTACACCTTC
cdr3_aa: CASTGAAGGYTF
j_call: TRBJ1-2
v_call: TRBV19
clone_size: NA
d_call: NA

cdr3_nt: TGCGCCAGCAGCCGCAGGAGACAGGGTTTTCACACTGAAGCTTTCTTT
cdr3_aa: CASSRRRQGFHTEAFF
j_call: TRBJ1-1
v_call: TRBV4-1
clone_size: once
d_call: TRBD1

cdr3_nt: TGTGCCAGCAGTGAAGAGGGGATTTCTGGAAACACCATATATTTT
cdr3_aa: CASSEEGISGNTIYF
j_call: TRBJ1-3
v_call: TRBV6-1
clone_size: once
d_call: NA

cdr3_nt: TGTGCCAGCAGTTTATGGGAACTAGCGGGAGGGACAGAGACCCAGTACTTC
cdr3_aa: CASSLWELAGGTETQYF
j_call: TRBJ2-5
v_call: TRBV28
clone_size: NA
d_call: TRBD2

cdr3_nt: TGTGCCAGCAGTTCAGGGGGCTCGGTTTCCTACGAGCAGTACTTC
cdr3_aa: CASSSGGSVSYEQYF
j_call: TRBJ2-7
v_call: TRBV2
clone_size: NA
d_call: TRBD1

cdr3_nt: TGTGCCAGCTCACACGGGACAGGGGCTAACAATGAGCAGTTCTTC
cdr3_aa: CASSHGTGANNEQFF
j_call: TRBJ2-1
v_call: TRBV18
clone_size: NA
d_call: TRBD1

cdr3_nt: TGTGCCAGCAGTTTATCCGGGACAGGGTTTGAAAAACTGTTTTTT
cdr3_aa: CASSLSGTGFEKLFF
j_call: TRBJ1-4
v_call: TRBV27
clone_size: NA
d_call: TRBD1

cdr3_nt: TGCGCCAGCAGCTCTGCAGCGCTGGATACGCAGTATTTT
cdr3_aa: CASSSAALDTQYF
j_call: TRBJ2-3
v_call: TRBV5-1
clone_size: once
d_call: NA

cdr3_nt: TGTGCCAGCAGCACCGACAGGATGCAGCCCCAGCATTTT
cdr3_aa: CASSTDRMQPQHF
j_call: TRBJ1-5
v_call: TRBV7-2
clone_size: NA
d_call: NA

cdr3_nt: TGTGCCAGCAGCCAAGAACGGGGGAGAAGTTACGAGCAGTACTTC
cdr3_aa: CASSQERGRSYEQYF
j_call: TRBJ2-7
v_call: TRBV4-2
clone_size: once
d_call: NA

cdr3_nt: TGCAGTGCTACCCCACAGCTTCCCCTCCACTTT
cdr3_aa: CSATPQLPLHF
j_call: TRBJ1-6
v_call: TRBV20-1
clone_size: once
d_call: NA